This TCR beta chain was documented in a study of CD8 T cells in ankylosing spondylitis. Study observations and caveats: It appeared that ankylosing spondylitis blood was characterized by a TCR beta motif of seven or eight highly homologous variants. Enrichment of disease-linked clones was reportedly significant in matched ankylosing spondylitis synovial fluid.

Each CDR3 protein gets one entry after TCRdb re-called the 5' RACE reads with MiXCR. Of about 800,000 distinct CDR3 sequences in the sample, approximately 12% were seen once. This CDR3 is built from 13 residues. With 8 bases removed from V and 7 bases from J, the gap between germline ends came to 15 bases. Germline V gives CDR1 LNHNV, CDR2 YYDKDF (reference sequence). This clonotype was counted between two and nine times. Antigen: not known. The J gene is TRBJ2-1, the V gene TRBV15; a possible D gene is TRBD2 (6 bases). The sequence was obtained from a male donor with ankylosing spondylitis. The material sequenced was blood, either unsorted or a sorted T cell fraction (not recorded which). DNA of the CDR3: TGTGCCACCGGTCTGGTGGGGGGAAATGAGCAGTTCTTC. Protein product: CATGLVGGNEQFF.